In this sample, the clone carrying this TCR beta chain turned up a few times. These data originate in a study of CD8 T cells in Susac syndrome. An amount of RNA that ranged from roughly 0.5 to 1 ug was reverse transcribed with random hexamers. One entry per CDR3 protein results from TCRdb running MiXCR on the immunoSEQ multiplex PCR reads. The profile shows about 140,000 distinct CDR3 sequences, about 95% of them singletons. Germline V CDR1 and CDR2: MNHNS, SASEGT. The CDR3 is 13 residues long. V lost 5 bases, J lost 4 bases, and 11 bases lay in between. The specimen was CD8+ T cells from PBMCs. The chain carries TRBV6-1 and TRBJ1-2; weak D call: TRBD1 (5 bases). The TCR was taken from a human donor with Susac syndrome. CDR3 sequence: CASSTGQAYGYTF. In nucleotides, the CDR3 is TGTGCCAGCAGTACCGGACAAGCCTATGGCTACACCTTC.